A selection of T cell receptor beta chains follows, all from one sample in a study of blood T cell repertoires in COVID-19. Method: immunoSEQ multiplex PCR; TCRdb's copy keeps in-frame clones and lacks some. Of 90,000 or so clones in the sample, 75% to 90% are singletons; the top ten hold over 0.95%. Specimen: peripheral blood. These receptors were taken from a human donor in a cohort sampled during active COVID-19. Both conserved end residues are part of each CDR3. Each record gives: D gene, V gene, clone size, J gene, CDR3 DNA, CDR3 protein. The D gene is left open where the match is weak. For some rows the clone size is stated as once, few or many, or as a class when expanded; others skip it.

.	TRBV10-1	.	TRBJ1-4	TGCGCCAGCAGTGAGGTTGGGGGCTGGGTTGAAAAACTGTTTTTT	CASSEVGGWVEKLFF
.	TRBV1	.	TRBJ2-5	TGCACCAGCAGCCACTTGCCGAGCGGGAGGGGAGAGACCCAGTACTTC	CTSSHLPSGRGETQYF
.	TRBV9	.	TRBJ1-1	TGTGCCAGCAGCGACAGGGATAGCGCTGAAGCTTTCTTT	CASSDRDSAEAFF
.	TRBV28	.	TRBJ1-5	TGTGCCAGCGCCGGCGGACTTCAGACCCTACACAATCAGCCCCAGCATTTT	CASAGGLQTLHNQPQHF
.	TRBV3-1/TRBV3-2	.	TRBJ2-3	TGTGCCAGCAGCCCAACGAGGGACTCTAGCACAGATACGCAGTATTTT	CASSPTRDSSTDTQYF
TRBD1	TRBV27	.	TRBJ1-6	TGTGCCAGCAGGAAGCCTGGGACAGGGTATTCTCCCCTCCACTTT	CASRKPGTGYSPLHF
.	TRBV28	.	TRBJ2-1	TGTGCCAGCAGTTCTGGAGGAGGACCAGTCGACTTTAATGAGCAGTTCTTC	CASSSGGGPVDFNEQFF
.	TRBV10-3	.	TRBJ1-4	TGTGCCATTCGAGGTGCAACTAATGAAAAACTGTTTTTT	CAIRGATNEKLFF
.	TRBV7-9	.	TRBJ2-7	TGTGCCAGCAGCTTAGGCACAGGGACCGAGCAGTACTTC	CASSLGTGTEQYF
.	TRBV25-1	.	TRBJ2-7	TGTGCCAGCACCCAAGGGGACTACGAGCAGTACTTC	CASTQGDYEQYF
.	TRBV18	once	TRBJ2-7	TGTGCCAGCTCACCCCTAGAGCAGGGGAACGAGCAGTACTTC	CASSPLEQGNEQYF
TRBD1	TRBV16	once	TRBJ1-5	TGTGCCAGCAGCCAATCGGCTGGAAAGAGTGACAGGGCCCAGCCCCAGCATTTT	CASSQSAGKSDRAQPQHF
TRBD2	TRBV9	.	TRBJ2-1	TGTGCCAGCAGCGCTATAGCGGGAGGCTCCTACAATGAGCAGTTCTTC	CASSAIAGGSYNEQFF
.	TRBV3-1/TRBV3-2	.	TRBJ2-1	TGTGCCAGCAGCCTGTGGGACTCCCGGGGAGAGCAGTTCTTC	CASSLWDSRGEQFF
.	TRBV28	.	TRBJ2-5	TGTGCCAGCAGTTTACCGCAAGAGACCCAGTACTTC	CASSLPQETQYF
.	TRBV3-1/TRBV3-2	.	TRBJ2-7	TGTGCCAGCAGCCGGAAGGGGGAGGGATACGAGCAGTACTTC	CASSRKGEGYEQYF
.	TRBV18	.	TRBJ1-5	TGTGCCAGCTCACCCGACCTGGGCGGGCCTGGGGGCAATCAGCCCCAGCATTTT	CASSPDLGGPGGNQPQHF
TRBD2	TRBV29-1	once	TRBJ2-3	TGCAGCGTTGGGGGACTAGCGGGAGGCGCAGATACGCAGTATTTT	CSVGGLAGGADTQYF
TRBD2	TRBV28	.	TRBJ2-1	TGTGCCAGCAGCCGGGGGGAAAGGCTTTTTTACAATGAGCAGTTCTTC	CASSRGERLFYNEQFF
.	TRBV7-3	once	TRBJ2-1	TGTGCCAGCAGCTTAACACCGGGAGCTATCTACAATGAGCAGTTCTTC	CASSLTPGAIYNEQFF
TRBD2	TRBV12-5	.	TRBJ2-2	TGTGCTAGTGGTTTGTCGGCGGGAGGCACCGGGGAGCTGTTTTTT	CASGLSAGGTGELFF
.	TRBV10-1	.	TRBJ2-1	TGCGCCAGCAGTGCATCGAATGAGGGAGGGGGCTACAATGAGCAGTTCTTC	CASSASNEGGGYNEQFF
.	TRBV7-8	.	TRBJ2-1	TGTGCCAGCAGCTCCGGGCGGCAGGGTGTCTTC	CASSSGRQGVF
.	TRBV6-5	few	TRBJ2-7	TGTGCCAGCAGTTACCGGACAGCCGAGCAGTACTTC	CASSYRTAEQYF
.	TRBV7-2	.	TRBJ2-7	TGTGCCAGCAGCCCTACTAGGGCCAACGAGCAGTACTTC	CASSPTRANEQYF
.	TRBV11-2	.	TRBJ1-6	TGTGCCAGCAGCTTAGGACAGCCAGTCCGGGATTCACCCCTCCACTTT	CASSLGQPVRDSPLHF
.	TRBV24-1	.	TRBJ2-1	TGTGCCACCCAGGAGGGGTACTCCTACAATGAGCAGTTCTTC	CATQEGYSYNEQFF
TRBD2	TRBV5-5	.	TRBJ2-7	TGTGCCAGCAGCTTTCCGGGAGGGAATGTCTACGAGCAGTACTTC	CASSFPGGNVYEQYF
.	TRBV3-1/TRBV3-2	.	TRBJ2-1	TGTGCCAGCAGCCAAGATGGCCCTTACAATGAGCAGTTCTTC	CASSQDGPYNEQFF
.	TRBV7-3	.	TRBJ2-1	TGTGCCAGCAGCTTAAGCCGGGACTCAAACAATGAGCAGTTCTTC	CASSLSRDSNNEQFF
.	TRBV28	.	TRBJ1-1	TGTGCCAGCAGTTCAATTTCGGACCCAAGGAGGACTGAAGCTTTCTTT	CASSSISDPRRTEAFF
TRBD1	TRBV12-3/TRBV12-4	.	TRBJ1-1	TGTGCCAGCAGCATACAGGGGGGGACTGAAGCTTTCTTT	CASSIQGGTEAFF
.	TRBV5-8	.	TRBJ2-1	TGTGCCAGCCCTGTGGCGGGCCCTCAGGGGAGGGATGAGCAGTTCTTC	CASPVAGPQGRDEQFF
.	TRBV9	once	TRBJ2-1	TGTGCCAGCAGCGTAGGGGGGGGCAGGTACAATGAGCAGTTCTTC	CASSVGGGRYNEQFF
.	TRBV4-1	.	TRBJ2-3	TGCGCCAGCAGCCAAGAAGGAAGGGGTCAGATCCCAGATACGCAGTATTTT	CASSQEGRGQIPDTQYF
.	TRBV27	.	TRBJ1-1	TGTGCCAGCAGTCTCAGGGGCACTGAAGCTTTCTTT	CASSLRGTEAFF
.	TRBV19	.	TRBJ2-1	TGTGCCAGTAGTGGGACTTACAGGGGGGGACGGAATGAGCAGTTCTTC	CASSGTYRGGRNEQFF
.	TRBV11-2	.	TRBJ2-3	TGTGCCAGCAGCGGCAGGACAGCTAATGGCACAGATACGCAGTATTTT	CASSGRTANGTDTQYF
.	TRBV6-5	.	TRBJ2-3	TGTGCCAGCAGCCTAAGTAGAGATACGCAGTATTTT	CASSLSRDTQYF
TRBD2	TRBV7-3	.	TRBJ2-2	TGTGCCAGCAGCGCGACTAGCGGGAGTCCCACCGGGGAGCTGTTTTTT	CASSATSGSPTGELFF
.	TRBV5-1	.	TRBJ1-6	TGCGCCAGCAGCTTGGAACAGGGCGCGGTCCCCCTCCACTTT	CASSLEQGAVPLHF
.	TRBV19	once	TRBJ2-7	TGTGCCAGTAGTATTGGTGGGAGCTACGAGCAGTACTTC	CASSIGGSYEQYF
TRBD1	TRBV7-8	.	TRBJ1-2	TGTGCCAGCAGCCCACAGGGGGACTATGGCTACACCTTC	CASSPQGDYGYTF
.	TRBV27	.	TRBJ2-5	TGTGCCAGCAGTCCAAATCAGGGGGGAGAGACCCAGTACTTC	CASSPNQGGETQYF
TRBD1	TRBV10-3	.	TRBJ1-5	TGTGCCATCAGTGAGTCGCTGGGACAGGGGGGTCAGCCCCAGCATTTT	CAISESLGQGGQPQHF
.	TRBV27	.	TRBJ1-3	TGTGCCAGCAGTTCCGGCCTAGGAGGAAACACCATATATTTT	CASSSGLGGNTIYF
.	TRBV5-4	few	TRBJ2-7	TGTGCCAGCAGCTTGGCGGGCGAGCAGTACTTC	CASSLAGEQYF
TRBD2	TRBV11-2	.	TRBJ2-2	TGTGCCAGCAGCCCCAGACTAGCGGGAGGGCCGGTGGGAACCGGGGAGCTGTTTTTT	CASSPRLAGGPVGTGELFF
TRBD2	TRBV6-5	once	TRBJ2-1	TGTGCCAGCAGCTGGCTAGCGGGAGTCCCCAATGAGCAGTTCTTC	CASSWLAGVPNEQFF
TRBD2	TRBV10-3	.	TRBJ2-1	TGTGCCATCAGTGGACTAGCGGGAGTGAATGAGCAGTTCTTC	CAISGLAGVNEQFF
.	TRBV7-2	.	TRBJ2-1	TGTGCCAGCAGCTTAGCGGCCTTGGATGAGCAGTTCTTC	CASSLAALDEQFF
TRBD2	TRBV14	once	TRBJ2-3	TGTGCCAGCAGCCAAGTTGTCGTATTGGCTAGCGGGACTGATACGCAGTATTTT	CASSQVVVLASGTDTQYF
TRBD2	TRBV28	.	TRBJ2-2	TGTGCCAGCAGTTTCCCCTTCGGACTAGCTGGATACCCGAACACCGGGGAGCTGTTTTTT	CASSFPFGLAGYPNTGELFF
.	TRBV27	.	TRBJ1-4	TGTGCCAGCATGGCGACACAATTTAATGAAAAACTGTTTTTT	CASMATQFNEKLFF
TRBD1	TRBV20-1	.	TRBJ2-7	TGCAGTGTTACACAGGGGTTCGAGCAGTACTTC	CSVTQGFEQYF